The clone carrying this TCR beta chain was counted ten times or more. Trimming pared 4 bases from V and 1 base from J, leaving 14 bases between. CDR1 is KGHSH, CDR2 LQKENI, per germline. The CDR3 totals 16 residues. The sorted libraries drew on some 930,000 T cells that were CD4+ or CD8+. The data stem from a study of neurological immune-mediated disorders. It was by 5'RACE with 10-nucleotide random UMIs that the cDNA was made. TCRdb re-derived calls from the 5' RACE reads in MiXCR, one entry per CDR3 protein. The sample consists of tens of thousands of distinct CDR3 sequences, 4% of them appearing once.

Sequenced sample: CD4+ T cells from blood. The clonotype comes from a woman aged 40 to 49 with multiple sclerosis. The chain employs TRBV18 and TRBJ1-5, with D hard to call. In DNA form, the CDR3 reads TGTGCCAGCTCACTCGAAGTCCCGGCAAGCAATCAGCCCCAGCATTTT. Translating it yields CASSLEVPASNQPQHF.